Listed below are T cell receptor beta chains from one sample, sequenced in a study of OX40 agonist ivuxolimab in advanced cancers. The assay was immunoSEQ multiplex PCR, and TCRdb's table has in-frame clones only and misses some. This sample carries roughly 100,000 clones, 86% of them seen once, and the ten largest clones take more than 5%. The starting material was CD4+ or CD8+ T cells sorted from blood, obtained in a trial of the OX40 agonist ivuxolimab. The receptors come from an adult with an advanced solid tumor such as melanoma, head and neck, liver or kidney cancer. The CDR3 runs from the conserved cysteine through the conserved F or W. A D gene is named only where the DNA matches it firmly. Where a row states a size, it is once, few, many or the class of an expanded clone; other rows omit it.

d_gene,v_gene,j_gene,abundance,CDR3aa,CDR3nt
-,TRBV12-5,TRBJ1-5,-,CASGDGGGNQPQHF,TGTGCTAGTGGTGATGGAGGGGGCAATCAGCCCCAGCATTTT
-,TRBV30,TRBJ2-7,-,CAWSVIRGYEQYF,TGTGCCTGGAGTGTAATCCGGGGCTACGAGCAGTACTTC
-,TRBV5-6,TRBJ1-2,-,CASSLFFQTSYGYTF,TGTGCCAGCAGCTTGTTCTTCCAGACGTCCTATGGCTACACCTTC
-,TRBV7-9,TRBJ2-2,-,CASRVDHANTGELFF,TGTGCCAGCAGGGTCGACCACGCGAACACCGGGGAGCTGTTTTTT
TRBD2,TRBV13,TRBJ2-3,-,CASSPPGLAGGIDTQYF,TGTGCCAGCAGCCCCCCGGGACTAGCGGGAGGAATAGATACGCAGTATTTT
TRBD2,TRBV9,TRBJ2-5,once,CASSAVGLAGVETQYF,TGTGCCAGCAGCGCCGTGGGACTAGCGGGAGTAGAGACCCAGTACTTC
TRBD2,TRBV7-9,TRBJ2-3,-,CASSSGLAVTTDTQYF,TGTGCCAGCAGCTCGGGACTAGCGGTTACCACAGATACGCAGTATTTT
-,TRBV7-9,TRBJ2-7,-,CASSLGDGSYEQYF,TGTGCCAGCAGCTTAGGGGACGGGTCCTACGAGCAGTACTTC
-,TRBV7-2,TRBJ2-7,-,CASSSRQTGEQYF,TGTGCCAGCAGCTCACGACAGACGGGAGAGCAGTACTTC
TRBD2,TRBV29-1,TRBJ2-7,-,CSVGVSGSYEQYF,TGCAGCGTTGGGGTTAGCGGGAGTTACGAGCAGTACTTC
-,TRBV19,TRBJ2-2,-,CASSLTDTGELFF,TGTGCCAGTAGCCTAACTGACACCGGGGAGCTGTTTTTT
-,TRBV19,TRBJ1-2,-,CASSIHGGYGYTF,TGTGCCAGTAGTATTCACGGGGGCTATGGCTACACCTTC
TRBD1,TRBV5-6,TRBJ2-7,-,CASSSLDRDNDEQYF,TGTGCCAGCAGCTCACTAGACAGGGATAACGACGAGCAGTACTTC
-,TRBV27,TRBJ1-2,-,CASGSNYGYTF,TGTGCCAGCGGATCTAACTATGGCTACACCTTC
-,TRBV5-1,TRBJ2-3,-,CASSLDRRDTQYF,TGCGCCAGCAGCTTGGACAGACGAGATACGCAGTATTTT
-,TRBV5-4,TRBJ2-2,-,CASSSAVYRAIGGELFF,TGTGCCAGCAGTTCGGCCGTGTACAGGGCCATCGGCGGGGAGCTGTTTTTT
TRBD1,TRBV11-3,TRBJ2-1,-,CASSLEARGRNEQFF,TGTGCCAGCAGCTTAGAGGCCAGGGGGAGAAATGAGCAGTTCTTC
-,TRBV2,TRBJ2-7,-,CASSRGGSGTLLF,TGTGCCAGCAGTAGAGGGGGATCCGGGACGCTTCTATTC
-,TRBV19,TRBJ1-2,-,CASSQTVSTNYGYTF,TGTGCCAGTAGCCAGACAGTCTCCACTAACTATGGCTACACCTTC
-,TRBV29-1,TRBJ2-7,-,CSVTPTSGGEQYF,TGCAGCGTGACCCCGACTAGTGGGGGCGAGCAGTACTTC
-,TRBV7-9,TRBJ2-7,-,CASSQDIYEQYF,TGTGCCAGCAGCCAAGACATCTACGAGCAGTACTTC
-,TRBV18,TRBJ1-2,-,CASSLENFGNGYTF,TGTGCCAGCTCACTAGAGAATTTTGGAAATGGCTACACCTTC
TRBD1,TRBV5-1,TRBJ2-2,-,CASSLGDPGQVIF,TGCGCCAGCAGCTTGGGAGACCCGGGACAGGTTATTTTT
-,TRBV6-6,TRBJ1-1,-,CASIEGGFNTEAFF,TGTGCCAGCATCGAGGGAGGTTTTAACACTGAAGCTTTCTTT
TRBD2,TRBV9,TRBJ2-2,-,CASSVRGEGGPITGELFF,TGTGCCAGCAGCGTACGTGGGGAGGGAGGGCCGATCACCGGGGAGCTGTTTTTT
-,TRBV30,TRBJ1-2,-,CAWSVSDYGYTF,TGTGCCTGGAGTGTAAGCGACTATGGCTACACCTTC
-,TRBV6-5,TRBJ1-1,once,CASSSNTAGTTEAFF,TGTGCCAGCAGTTCCAATACAGCGGGGACCACTGAAGCTTTCTTT
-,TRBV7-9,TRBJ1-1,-,CASSLEGGTKAFF,TGTGCCAGCAGCTTAGAGGGGGGGACTAAAGCTTTCTTT
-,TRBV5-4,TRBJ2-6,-,CASSLVPHSGNSGANVLTF,TGTGCCAGCAGCTTGGTCCCCCACTCAGGAAACTCTGGGGCCAACGTCCTGACTTTC
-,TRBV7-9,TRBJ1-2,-,CASSQQGYGYTF,TGTGCCAGCAGTCAACAGGGATATGGCTACACCTTC
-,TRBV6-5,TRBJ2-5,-,CASSPGPQETQYF,TGTGCCAGCAGCCCGGGACCCCAAGAGACCCAGTACTTC
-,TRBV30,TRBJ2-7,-,CAWSVGEFGGYEQYF,TGTGCCTGGAGTGTAGGGGAATTTGGGGGCTACGAGCAGTACTTC
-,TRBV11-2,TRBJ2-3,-,CASSLDLTDTQYF,TGTGCCAGCAGCTTAGATCTTACTGATACGCAGTATTTT
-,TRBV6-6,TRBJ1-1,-,CASIPIGGNTEAFF,TGTGCCAGCATTCCTATCGGGGGGAACACTGAAGCTTTCTTT
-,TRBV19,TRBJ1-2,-,CASTPPRVGAYYGYTF,TGTGCCAGTACCCCCCCCCGGGTGGGGGCCTACTATGGCTACACCTTC
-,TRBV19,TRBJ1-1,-,CASSIPYLDRHTEAFF,TGTGCCAGTAGTATCCCTTACCTCGACAGGCACACTGAAGCTTTCTTT
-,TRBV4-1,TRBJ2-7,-,CASSQELLNSYEQYF,TGCGCCAGCAGCCAAGAATTGCTGAATAGCTACGAGCAGTACTTC
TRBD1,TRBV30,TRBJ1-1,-,CACPRGTLNTEAFF,TGTGCCTGCCCCAGGGGGACTCTGAACACTGAAGCTTTCTTT
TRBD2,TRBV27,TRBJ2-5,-,CASSQGLAGVETQYF,TGTGCCAGCAGTCAGGGACTAGCGGGAGTGGAGACCCAGTACTTC
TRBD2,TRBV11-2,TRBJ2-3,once,CASSRGTSGIGGTQYF,TGTGCCAGCAGCCGTGGGACTAGCGGGATTGGAGGTACGCAGTATTTT
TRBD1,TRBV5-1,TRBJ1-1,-,CASSLYGTGTTEAFF,TGCGCCAGCAGCTTGTATGGGACAGGGACGACTGAAGCTTTCTTT
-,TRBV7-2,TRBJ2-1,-,CASSPGFYNEQFF,TGTGCCAGCAGCCCCGGGTTTTACAATGAGCAGTTCTTC
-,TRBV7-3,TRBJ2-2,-,CASSERQVHNTGELFF,TGTGCCAGCAGCGAGCGACAGGTCCACAACACCGGGGAGCTGTTTTTT
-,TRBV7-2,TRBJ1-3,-,CASSYPGAGNTIYF,TGTGCCAGCAGCTACCCAGGGGCTGGAAACACCATATATTTT
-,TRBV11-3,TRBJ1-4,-,CASSLGFVEKLFF,TGTGCCAGCAGCTTAGGATTTGTTGAAAAACTGTTTTTT
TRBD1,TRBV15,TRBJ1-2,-,CATSRNRGEGKANYGYTF,TGTGCCACCAGCAGGAACAGGGGAGAAGGAAAAGCTAACTATGGCTACACCTTC
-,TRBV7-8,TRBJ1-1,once,CASSLTLSMGQNTEAFF,TGTGCCAGCAGCTTAACGTTATCGATGGGACAGAACACTGAAGCTTTCTTT
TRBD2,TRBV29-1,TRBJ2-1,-,CSVRLAGPSYNEQFF,TGCAGCGTCCGACTAGCGGGACCTTCATACAATGAGCAGTTCTTC
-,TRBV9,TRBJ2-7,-,CASNQGHISYEQYF,TGTGCCAGCAATCAGGGACACATCTCCTACGAGCAGTACTTC
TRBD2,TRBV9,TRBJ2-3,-,CASSQDRAGGHTDTQYF,TGTGCCAGCAGCCAAGATAGGGCGGGGGGACACACAGATACGCAGTATTTT
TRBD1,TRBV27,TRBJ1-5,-,CASSDRQGIHQPQHF,TGTGCCAGCAGTGACCGACAGGGAATACATCAGCCCCAGCATTTT
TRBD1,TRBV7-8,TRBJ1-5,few,CASSAYRGQNQPQHF,TGTGCCAGCAGCGCGTACAGGGGGCAGAATCAGCCCCAGCATTTT
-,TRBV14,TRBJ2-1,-,CASSPTSWVNEQFF,TGTGCCAGCAGCCCAACCTCCTGGGTCAATGAGCAGTTCTTC
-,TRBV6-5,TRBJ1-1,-,CASSVKGGKTEAFF,TGTGCCAGCAGTGTCAAGGGGGGGAAAACTGAAGCTTTCTTT
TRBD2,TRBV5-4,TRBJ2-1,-,CASSPNTPGLAAYNEQFF,TGTGCCAGCAGCCCAAATACACCAGGACTAGCGGCTTACAATGAGCAGTTCTTC
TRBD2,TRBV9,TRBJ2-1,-,CASSVGGGSYYVEQFF,TGTGCCAGCAGCGTAGGTGGCGGGAGTTATTATGTTGAGCAGTTCTTC
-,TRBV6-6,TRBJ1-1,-,CASSYKRRQVTEAFF,TGTGCCAGCAGTTACAAGAGAAGACAGGTCACTGAAGCTTTCTTT
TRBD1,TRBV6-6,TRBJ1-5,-,CASSYSGTGGNQPQHF,TGTGCCAGCAGTTACTCGGGGACAGGGGGCAATCAGCCCCAGCATTTT
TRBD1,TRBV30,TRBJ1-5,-,CAWSRDSYQPQHF,TGTGCCTGGAGCCGGGACAGCTATCAGCCCCAGCATTTT
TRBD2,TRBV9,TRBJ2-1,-,CASSVAAGGPAEQFF,TGTGCCAGCAGCGTAGCAGCGGGAGGGCCCGCTGAGCAGTTCTTC